A single sample gave rise to the 18 T cell receptor beta chains below, sequenced in a study of cytomegalovirus exposure and HLA in healthy donors. Amplification used 60 Vbeta primers and 13 Jbeta primers. Sequenced by immunoSEQ multiplex PCR; TCRdb stores in-frame clones only, minus some. Its table lists about 110,000 clones. Sequencing was carried out using PBMCs. The receptors shown here come from a man between 50 and 59 years old in good health and CMV-seronegative.

The chain uses TRBV29-1 and TRBJ2-3; TRBD2 might be the D (6 bases). Trimming removed 6 bases from V and 3 bases from J, with 13 bases in between. The germline CDR1 and CDR2 sequences are SQVTM and ANQGSEA. This CDR3 contains 13 residues. The CDR3 spells CSVLGTWTDTQYF. The CDR3 DNA reads TGCAGCGTGCTAGGGACTTGGACAGATACGCAGTATTTT.

This sequence joins TRBV2 and TRBJ1-2; D not resolved. Trimming removed 5 bases at V and 1 base at J, with 11 bases between. The length of the CDR3 is 14 residues. From germline, CDR1 is SNHLY and CDR2 FYNNEI. The CDR3 nucleotides are TGTGCCAGCAGTCATGACACAGTTAACTATGGCTACACCTTC. It yields the protein CASSHDTVNYGYTF.

The rearrangement uses TRBV19 and TRBJ1-1, with TRBD1 as a possible D gene (6 bases). Trimming pared 9 bases from V and 0 bases from J, leaving 11 bases between. The CDR3 has 13 amino acids. Germline V CDR1 and CDR2: LNHDA, SQIVND (reference sequence). The CDR3 loop is CASTGQMNTEAFF. CDR3 coding DNA: TGTGCCAGCACGGGACAAATGAACACTGAAGCTTTCTTT.

The chain combines TRBV4-1 with TRBJ2-6; D possibly corresponds to TRBD2 (7 bases). The CDR3 spans 19 residues. V lost 1 base, J lost 2 bases, and 18 bases lay in between. Per germline, CDR1 MGHRA and CDR2 YSYEKL. CDR3 DNA sequence: TGCGCCAGCAGCCAAGTTGGGAGAGGGGGGGCACCTGGGGCCAACGTCCTGACTTTC. As protein: CASSQVGRGGAPGANVLTF.

The genes are TRBV25-1 and TRBJ2-5, with D uncertain. There are 11 residues in the CDR3. From germline, CDR1 is MGHDK and CDR2 SYGVNS. The V and J ends lost 8 bases and 9 bases respectively, with 13 bases between them. DNA for the CDR3: TGTGCCAGCCGTATAAGCGAGGCCCAGTACTTC. Translated: CASRISEAQYF.

This rearrangement joins TRBV7-9 to TRBJ2-7, with 9 bases that match TRBD2. Germline V CDR1 and CDR2: SEHNR, FQNEAQ (reference sequence). Losses at the gene ends were 5 bases for V and 4 bases for J; bases not matched to a gene: 6. The CDR3 sequence is 14 residues long. Written as DNA, the CDR3 is TGTGCCAGCAGCCCGCGGGAGGGCCAGTACGAGCAGTACTTC. This sequence encodes CASSPREGQYEQYF.

The chain links TRBV4-2 to TRBJ1-2, with no clear D. The V end lost 4 bases, the J end lost 4 bases, and 13 bases lay between the germline ends. The CDR3 totals 14 residues. The germline gives CDR1 LGHNA, CDR2 YNFKEQ. This chain's CDR3 is CASSLDSSGYGYTF. CDR3 DNA sequence: TGTGCCAGCAGCCTTGATTCTTCGGGCTATGGCTACACCTTC.

The V call is TRBV15, the J call TRBJ2-7; TRBD2 matches at 8 bases. Unmatched junction bases numbered 9, after V lost 0 bases and J lost 2 bases. CDR1 LNHNV and CDR2 YYDKDF come from the germline V gene (reference sequence). The CDR3 has 17 amino acids. CDR3 DNA: TGTGCCACCAGCAGAGATGTCGTTACTAGCGGCGCCTACGAGCAGTACTTC. Translation gives CATSRDVVTSGAYEQYF. Filled out from reference TRBV15 and TRBJ2-7, the complete variable domain reads DAMVIQNPRYQVTQFGKPVTLSCSQTLNHNVMYWYQQKSSQAPKLLFHYYDKDFNNEADTPDNFQSRRPNTSFCFLDIRSPGLGDTAMYLCATSRDVVTSGAYEQYFGPGTRLTVT.

The gene calls are TRBV7-8 and TRBJ2-7, with 8 positions matching TRBD1. The CDR3 spans 17 residues. CDR1 is SGHVS, CDR2 FQNEAQ, per germline. V was clipped by 1 base and J by 2 bases; unmatched bases: 10. The CDR3 reads CASSLVAGQGPTYEQYF. CDR3 nucleotide sequence: TGTGCCAGCAGCTTAGTAGCCGGACAGGGCCCGACCTACGAGCAGTACTTC.

The chain links TRBV18 to TRBJ1-1; a possible D gene is TRBD1 (6 bases). V lost 1 base and J lost 4, with 19 bases in between. This CDR3 contains 17 residues. CDR1 is KGHSH, CDR2 LQKENI, per germline. CDR3 DNA: TGTGCCAGCTCACCACGTATTCAACAGGGTGGAGGCACTGAAGCTTTCTTT. It yields the protein CASSPRIQQGGGTEAFF.

This chain connects TRBV6-6 to TRBJ1-1; weak D call: TRBD1 (6 bases). The CDR3 has 13 residues. V lost 8 bases and J 1 base, leaving 11 bases between the germline ends. Germline CDR1 reads MNHNY; CDR2 reads SVGAGI (reference sequence). Written as DNA, the CDR3 is TGTGCCAGCCGGGGACACCCGAACACTGAAGCTTTCTTT. This gives the protein CASRGHPNTEAFF.

The V gene is TRBV2, the J gene TRBJ2-2, with D maybe TRBD2 (6 bases). CDR3 size: 14 residues. Looked up from germline, CDR1 is SNHLY and CDR2 is FYNNEI. V lost 6 bases and J lost 6, with 14 bases in between. The CDR3 nucleotides read TGTGCCAGCAGCCTGGGTCGGAGGGCCGGGGAGCTGTTTTTT. It yields the protein CASSLGRRAGELFF.

This chain links TRBV7-9 with TRBJ2-1, with D maybe TRBD2 (6 bases). Germline-derived CDR1 and CDR2 are SEHNR and FQNEAQ (reference sequence). CDR3 length equals 15 residues. V lost 2 bases and J lost 3, with 11 bases in between. CDR3 loop: CASSLQGGFYNEQFF. The CDR3 nucleotides are TGTGCCAGCAGCTTACAGGGAGGCTTCTACAATGAGCAGTTCTTC.

This chain connects TRBV4-3 to TRBJ1-3; D remains ambiguous. This CDR3 has 15 residues. V lost 1 base, J lost 0 bases, and 7 bases lay in between. Per the germline V gene, CDR1 is LGHNA and CDR2 is YSLEER. CDR3 sequence reads: CASSQVISSGNTIYF. CDR3 DNA: TGCGCCAGCAGCCAAGTCATCAGCTCTGGAAACACCATATATTTT.

The V gene is TRBV6-4, the J gene TRBJ2-2; D gene uncertain. The germline V and J ends were trimmed by 7 bases and 3 bases, with 18 bases remaining between them. This CDR3 has 16 residues. Germline V lookup: CDR1 MRHNA, CDR2 SNTAGT. The CDR3 DNA follows: TGTGCCAGCATCCCCCCGCGGTGCTTCGACACCGGGGAGCTGTTTTTT. Translation gives CASIPPRCFDTGELFF.

The gene calls are TRBV5-6 and TRBJ2-3; tentatively, D is TRBD1 (5 bases). V was clipped by 3 bases and J by 2 bases, with 13 bases between them. The CDR3 is 15 residues long. The V gene's germline CDR1 is SGHDT and CDR2 YYEEEE. CDR3: CASSSPSRVTDTQYF. The CDR3 DNA reads as TGTGCCAGCAGCTCCCCCTCCAGGGTCACAGATACGCAGTATTTT.

The V and J genes are TRBV4-1 and TRBJ2-4; maybe TRBD2 (6 bases). CDR3 size: 15 residues. CDR1 MGHRA and CDR2 YSYEKL come from the germline V gene. The V end was cut by 1 base, the J end by 3 bases, with 10 bases between. The CDR3 is CASSQVGGSKNIQYF. The CDR3 coding sequence is TGCGCCAGCAGCCAAGTCGGAGGGAGCAAAAACATTCAGTACTTC.

V usage is TRBV5-1 and J usage is TRBJ2-7; perhaps TRBD2 as D (5 bases). Germline V gene lookup returns CDR1 SGHRS and CDR2 YFSETQ. The CDR3 totals 14 residues. Trimming left V 2 bases short and J 6 bases short, with 15 bases between. CDR3: CASSLMFLAGEQYF. The DNA for the CDR3 is TGCGCCAGCAGCTTAATGTTCCTGGCGGGCGAGCAGTACTTC.